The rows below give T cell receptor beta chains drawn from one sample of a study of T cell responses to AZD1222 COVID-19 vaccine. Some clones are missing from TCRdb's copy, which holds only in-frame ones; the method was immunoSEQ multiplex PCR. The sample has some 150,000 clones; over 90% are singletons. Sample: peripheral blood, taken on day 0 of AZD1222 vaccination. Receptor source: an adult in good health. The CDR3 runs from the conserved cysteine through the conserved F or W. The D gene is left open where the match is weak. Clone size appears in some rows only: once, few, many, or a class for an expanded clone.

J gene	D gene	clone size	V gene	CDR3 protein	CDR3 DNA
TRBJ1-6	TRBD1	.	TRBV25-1	CASRDISGTGGSPLHF	TGTGCCAGCAGAGATATAAGCGGGACAGGGGGGTCACCCCTCCACTTT
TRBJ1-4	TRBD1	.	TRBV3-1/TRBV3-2	CASRNYRGVNEKLFF	TGTGCCAGCAGGAATTACAGGGGGGTAAATGAAAAACTGTTTTTT
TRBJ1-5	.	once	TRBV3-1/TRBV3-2	CASSQDAQINQPQHF	TGTGCCAGCAGCCAAGATGCACAAATCAATCAGCCCCAGCATTTT
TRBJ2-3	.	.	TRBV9	CASSAGRVGTDTQYF	TGTGCCAGCAGCGCCGGCCGGGTCGGCACAGATACGCAGTATTTT
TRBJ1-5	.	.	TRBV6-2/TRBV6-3	CASSQLVRGDQPQHF	TGTGCCAGCAGTCAACTCGTCAGGGGAGATCAGCCCCAGCATTTT
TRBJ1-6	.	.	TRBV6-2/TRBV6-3	CASSYLRGEVNNSPLHF	TGTGCCAGCAGTTACCTCCGAGGGGAGGTGAATAATTCACCCCTCCACTTT
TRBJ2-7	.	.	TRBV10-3	CAISDRRDVYEQYF	TGTGCCATCAGTGACCGCCGGGACGTCTACGAGCAGTACTTC
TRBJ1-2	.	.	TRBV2	CASSRRPDYGYTF	TGTGCCAGCAGTCGAAGGCCTGACTATGGCTACACCTTC
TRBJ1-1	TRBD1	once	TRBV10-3	CASNPGQLNTEAFF	TGTGCCAGTAATCCGGGACAGCTTAACACTGAAGCTTTCTTT
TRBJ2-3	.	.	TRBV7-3	CASSPGEVTDTQYF	TGTGCCAGCAGCCCGGGAGAGGTCACAGATACGCAGTATTTT
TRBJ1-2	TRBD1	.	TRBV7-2	CASSLASGQPLFYGYTF	TGTGCCAGCAGCTTAGCGTCGGGACAGCCTCTTTTCTATGGCTACACCTTC
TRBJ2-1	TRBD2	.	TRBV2	CASAGTRADNEQFF	TGTGCCAGCGCCGGGACTAGGGCAGACAATGAGCAGTTCTTC
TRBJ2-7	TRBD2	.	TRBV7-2	CASSAFGLAGSSRNEQYF	TGTGCCAGCAGCGCCTTCGGGCTAGCGGGAAGTTCTCGTAACGAGCAGTACTTC
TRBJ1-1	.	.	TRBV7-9	CASSLWYGELIGNTEAFF	TGTGCCAGCAGCCTATGGTACGGGGAATTGATCGGGAACACTGAAGCTTTCTTT
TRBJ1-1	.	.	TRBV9	CASHSIEGTEAFF	TGTGCCAGCCACTCGATTGAGGGAACTGAAGCTTTCTTT
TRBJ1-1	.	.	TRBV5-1	CASSLVGSGNTEAFF	TGCGCCAGCAGCTTGGTGGGCAGCGGTAACACTGAAGCTTTCTTT
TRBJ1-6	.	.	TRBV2	CATPGEGIGSPLHF	TGTGCCACCCCAGGAGAGGGTATCGGTTCACCCCTCCACTTT
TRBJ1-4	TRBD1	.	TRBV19	CASSGRSGGVQLFF	TGTGCCAGTAGTGGCAGATCAGGGGGAGTCCAACTGTTTTTT
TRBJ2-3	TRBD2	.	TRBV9	CASTPVPSGGPVSTDTQYF	TGTGCCAGCACCCCAGTCCCCAGCGGGGGCCCCGTTAGCACAGATACGCAGTATTTT
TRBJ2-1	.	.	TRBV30	CAWSVAGLARNEQFF	TGTGCCTGGAGTGTGGCCGGGCTAGCGCGTAATGAGCAGTTCTTC
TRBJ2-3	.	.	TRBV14	CASSPQGFGTDTQYF	TGTGCCAGCAGCCCACAGGGTTTTGGCACAGATACGCAGTATTTT
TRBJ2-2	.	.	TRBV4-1	CASSRGISWDGELFF	TGCGCCAGCAGCCGAGGGATTAGCTGGGACGGGGAGCTGTTTTTT
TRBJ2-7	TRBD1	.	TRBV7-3	CASSLLKGAGYEQYF	TGTGCCAGCAGCTTACTTAAGGGGGCGGGCTACGAGCAGTACTTC
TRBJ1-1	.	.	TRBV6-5	CASSYEGRTEAFF	TGTGCCAGCAGTTACGAGGGAAGGACTGAAGCTTTCTTT
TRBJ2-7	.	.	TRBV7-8	CASSLETGDGSYEQYF	TGTGCCAGCAGCTTAGAGACAGGAGACGGTTCCTACGAGCAGTACTTC
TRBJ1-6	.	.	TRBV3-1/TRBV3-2	CASSQVKGVSPLHF	TGTGCCAGCAGCCAAGTTAAGGGGGTCTCACCCCTCCACTTT
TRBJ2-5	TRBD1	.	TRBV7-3	CASSFTGGETQYF	TGTGCCAGCAGCTTTACAGGGGGAGAGACCCAGTACTTC
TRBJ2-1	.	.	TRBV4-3	CASSLTGTYNEQFF	TGCGCCAGCAGCCTAACCGGGACCTACAATGAGCAGTTCTTC
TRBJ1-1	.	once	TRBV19	CASSPTRVFVNTEAFF	TGTGCCAGTAGTCCGACCCGCGTTTTTGTGAACACTGAAGCTTTCTTT
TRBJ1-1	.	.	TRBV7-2	CASSFGYGRIGRMNTEAFF	TGTGCCAGCAGCTTTGGTTACGGGAGGATAGGGAGGATGAACACTGAAGCTTTCTTT
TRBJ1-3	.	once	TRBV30	CAWRALGGHSGNTIYF	TGTGCCTGGAGAGCTTTGGGGGGGCACTCTGGAAACACCATATATTTT
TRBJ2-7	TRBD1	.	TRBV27	CASSLVIGGQGYEQYF	TGTGCCAGCAGTTTGGTAATAGGGGGACAGGGCTACGAGCAGTACTTC
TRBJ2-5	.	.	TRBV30	CAWGAARGEWRETQYF	TGTGCCTGGGGAGCAGCCAGGGGGGAATGGAGGGAGACCCAGTACTTC
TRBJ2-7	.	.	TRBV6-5	CASRLTVAYEQYF	TGTGCCAGCAGGCTGACAGTGGCCTACGAGCAGTACTTC
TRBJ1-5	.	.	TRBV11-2	CASSLERGQPQHF	TGTGCCAGCAGCTTAGAAAGGGGTCAGCCCCAGCATTTT
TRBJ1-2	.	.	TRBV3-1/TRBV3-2	CASSQAGNYGYTF	TGTGCCAGCAGCCAAGCAGGGAACTATGGCTACACCTTC
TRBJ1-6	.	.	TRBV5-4	CASSLIGADSPLHF	TGTGCCAGCAGCTTGATCGGGGCGGATTCACCCCTCCACTTT
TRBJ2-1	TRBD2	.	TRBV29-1	CSVSGTSGGTSYNEQFF	TGCAGCGTATCCGGGACTAGCGGGGGGACTTCCTACAATGAGCAGTTCTTC
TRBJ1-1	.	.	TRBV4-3	CASSQDEADGNTEAFF	TGCGCCAGCAGCCAAGATGAGGCGGACGGGAACACTGAAGCTTTCTTT
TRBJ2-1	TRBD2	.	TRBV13	CASTDDGTRDWNEQFF	TGTGCCAGCACCGACGACGGGACTAGAGATTGGAATGAGCAGTTCTTC
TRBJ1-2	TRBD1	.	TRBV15	CATSPSGQGSRYGYTF	TGTGCCACCAGTCCTTCAGGACAGGGCTCCCGCTATGGCTACACCTTC